The subject of this entry is one T cell receptor (beta chain). Between the trimmed V and J ends, which lost 2 bases and 3 bases, there was a span of 11 bases. The CDR3 loop spans 14 amino acids. From germline, CDR1 is SGHTA and CDR2 FQGNSA. TCRbeta library construction was performed incorporating unique molecular identifiers. TCRdb fed the PCR reads into MiXCR, producing one record per CDR3 protein. The data show 200,000 to 250,000 distinct CDR3 sequences, more than 10% seen once. This record comes from a study of T-cell reconstitution after alpha-beta-depleted transplantation in children. The sequence was collected from a human donor who donated a stem cell graft to a child with acute lymphoblastic leukemia. V gene TRBV7-2 combines with J gene TRBJ2-7; D assignment may be TRBD1 or TRBD2 (5 bases each). Sequenced material: PBMCs from the stem cell graft donor, taken from the stem cell graft. The CDR3 DNA follows: TGTGCCAGCAGCTTATTTAGGGGAGACTACGAGCAGTACTTC. It yields the protein CASSLFRGDYEQYF.